The 29 T cell receptor beta chains listed next were all sequenced from one sample in a study of shared clonotypes between healthy human individuals (TCRdb year 2020). Library preparation employed the immunoSEQ multiplex PCR assay. Entries here come from immuneACCESS through TCRdb and include only in-frame sequences with V and J called. Some clones fail to appear in such tables; in the studies checked, an unresolved V gene covers under half of the shortfall, and the cause of the remainder is unknown. Present in this sample are almost 700,000 clones, approximately 90% of which were seen just once. The ten largest account for about 24% of the sample. CD8 naive samples were obtained by positive selection for CCR7 among CD45RO-negative cells, yielding a CD45RA+CCR7+ population from which TemRA cells were excluded. The sample taken for sequencing was naive CD8+ T cells sorted from blood. The cell subset or site label, read with the paper, signifies: CD45RA+CCR7+. All receptors derive from a man younger than 45 in good health.

This chain uses TRBV6-6 with TRBJ2-1; possibly TRBD1 or TRBD2 for D (5 bases each). Germline CDR1 reads MNHNY; CDR2 reads SVGAGI (reference sequence). Trimming pared 6 bases from V and 2 bases from J, leaving 14 bases between. The CDR3 length is 15 residues. The DNA for the CDR3 is TGTGCCAGCAGCTCTTACTTGGGGGCCTACAATGAGCAGTTCTTC. Its protein product is CASSSYLGAYNEQFF.

This chain joins TRBV5-5 and TRBJ2-7, with 8 bases lining up with TRBD1. V was pared by 1 base and J by 3 bases, with 0 bases of the junction left unmatched. In germline, CDR1 is SGHKS, CDR2 YYEKEE (reference sequence). This CDR3 spans 13 amino acids. CDR3 protein: CASSLTGGYEQYF. As DNA, the CDR3 is TGTGCCAGCAGCTTGACAGGGGGCTACGAGCAGTACTTC.

This sequence joins TRBV28 and TRBJ2-7; maybe TRBD1 (6 bases). Germline V gene data show CDR1 as MDHEN and CDR2 as SYDVKM. Trimming took 2 bases from V and 2 from J, leaving 16 bases between them. CDR3 length: 16 residues. The CDR3 region is CASSLGVQGLPYEQYF. As DNA, the CDR3 is TGTGCCAGCAGTTTAGGGGTACAGGGTTTACCCTACGAGCAGTACTTC.

This clone was counted a single time. The chain joins TRBV29-1 to TRBJ2-7, with 9 bases lining up with TRBD1. Germline-derived CDR1 and CDR2 are SQVTM and ANQGSEA. CDR3 length: 13 amino acids. V was pared by 6 bases and J by 1 base, with 4 bases of the junction left unmatched. CDR3 bases: TGCAGCGTCGGGGACAGGGTTTCCTACGAGCAGTACTTC. Its translation is CSVGDRVSYEQYF.

V gene TRBV19 combines with J gene TRBJ2-3, with 9 bases aligning to TRBD2. CDR1 is LNHDA and CDR2 is SQIVND in the germline V gene (reference sequence). Unmatched junction bases numbered 11, after V lost 5 bases and J lost 2 bases. This CDR3 is 17 amino acids long. DNA of the CDR3: TGTGCCAGTAGTGCCCCCCAACTAGCGGGCCCCACAGATACGCAGTATTTT. It is translated as CASSAPQLAGPTDTQYF.

The rearrangement uses TRBV27 and TRBJ2-7, with D perhaps being TRBD1 or TRBD2 (6 bases each). This CDR3 spans 15 amino acids. The germline gives CDR1 MNHEY, CDR2 SMNVEV (reference sequence). V was shortened by 5 bases and J by 4 bases, with 18 bases between the two germline ends. The CDR3 loop is CASSPRGRAGYEQYF. CDR3 coding DNA: TGTGCCAGCAGTCCCAGGGGCCGGGCGGGGTACGAGCAGTACTTC.

The chain carries TRBV10-3 and TRBJ2-3; 10 bases agree with TRBD2. Germline V gene sequence: CDR1 ENHRY, CDR2 SYGVKD. Trimming cost V 10 bases and J 0 bases; bases outside gene matches: 13. This CDR3 contains 17 residues. In DNA form, the CDR3 reads TGTGCCAGCATGAGGACGGGAGCGGGAGGGAGCACAGATACGCAGTATTTT. Amino acid sequence: CASMRTGAGGSTDTQYF.

This chain links TRBV10-1 with TRBJ2-3; 13 nucleotides match TRBD2. The CDR3 covers 20 residues. V shed 4 bases, J shed 0 bases, and the junction held 13 bases outside the gene matches. Germline CDR1 WNHNN, CDR2 SYGVQD (reference sequence). In DNA, the CDR3 is TGCGCCAGCAGTGTAAGAAGGGGGGGGACTAGCGGGATGAGCACAGATACGCAGTATTTT. Translation: CASSVRRGGTSGMSTDTQYF.

This chain uses TRBV4-3 with TRBJ2-1; D call uncertain. V gave up 0 bases and J gave up 8 bases, with 11 bases separating them. The CDR3 consists of 14 residues. Germline loops: CDR1 LGHNA, CDR2 YSLEER. The CDR3, as DNA: TGCGCCAGCAGCCAAGACGGGTTAAACGATGAGCAGTTCTTC. Residues: CASSQDGLNDEQFF.

J is TRBJ1-1 and V is TRBV6-1; 7 positions match TRBD1. Germline loops: CDR1 MNHNS, CDR2 SASEGT. The V segment lost 0 bases and the J segment 10 bases; nucleotides outside the gene matches: 17. CDR3 length: 17 amino acids. CDR3 sequence reads: CASSEAQWRQGHIGAFF. CDR3 bases: TGTGCCAGCAGTGAAGCGCAGTGGAGACAGGGACATATAGGAGCTTTCTTT.

The chain couples TRBV16 to TRBJ1-2; 8 nucleotides agree with TRBD1. The CDR3 consists of 15 residues. V lost 2 bases, J lost 2 bases, and 4 bases stayed unmatched. The germline V gene encodes CDR1 KGHSY and CDR2 FQNENV. The CDR3 reads CASSQVAGGNYGYTF. The CDR3 bases are TGTGCCAGCAGCCAAGTGGCAGGGGGCAACTATGGCTACACCTTC.

The V and J genes are TRBV29-1 and TRBJ2-5, with a weak D call TRBD2 (6 bases). The CDR3 is 14 amino acids. The V gene lost 0 bases and the J gene lost 4 bases, with 12 bases spanning the gap. CDR1 SQVTM and CDR2 ANQGSEA come from the germline V gene. The CDR3 DNA is TGCAGCGTTGAAGATCGAAGGGAGGCAGAGACCCAGTACTTC. It codes for CSVEDRREAETQYF. The full variable domain, with the rest looked up from reference TRBV29-1 and TRBJ2-5, is SAVISQKPSRDICQRGTSLTIQCQVDSQVTMMFWYRQQPGQSLTLIATANQGSEATYESGFVIDKFPISRPNLTFSTLTVSNMSPEDSSIYLCSVEDRREAETQYFGPGTRLLVL.

The chain carries TRBV11-2 and TRBJ2-3, with 8 bases identical to TRBD2. Germline-derived CDR1 and CDR2 are SGHAT and FQNNGV. The CDR3 covers 16 residues. V dropped 5 bases and J dropped 0; count of bases not matched to a gene: 7. The CDR3 nucleotides are TGTGCCAGCAGCCCTTACACTAGCGGAAGCACAGATACGCAGTATTTT. It translates to CASSPYTSGSTDTQYF.

J is TRBJ2-1 and V is TRBV2; 10 positions match TRBD2. The germline V gene has CDR1 SNHLY and CDR2 FYNNEI. CDR3 length equals 16 residues. The V segment lost 10 bases and the J segment 5 bases; nucleotides outside the gene matches: 14. CDR3 in amino acids: CATSERASGRNNEQFF. The CDR3 DNA is TGTGCCACCAGCGAAAGGGCTAGCGGGAGAAACAATGAGCAGTTCTTC.

The gene calls are TRBV28 and TRBJ2-2, with D perhaps assigned TRBD1 or TRBD2 (5 bases each). The ends were cut back, 7 bases at V and 6 bases at J, with 21 bases in the middle. The CDR3 has 16 amino acids. Germline V gene sequence: CDR1 MDHEN, CDR2 SYDVKM. CDR3 nucleotide sequence: TGTGCCAGCAATCCTCTTGGGGCTAGCAGGGCCGGGGAGCTGTTTTTT. As protein: CASNPLGASRAGELFF.

The rearrangement uses TRBV6-1 and TRBJ2-1, with 7 bases lining up with TRBD2. Germline CDR1 MNHNS, CDR2 SASEGT. V lost 6 bases and J lost 1; bases outside the gene matches: 3. The length of the CDR3 is 14 residues. The CDR3 DNA sequence: TGTGCCAGCAGAGGACTAGTTTCCTACAATGAGCAGTTCTTC. It translates to CASRGLVSYNEQFF.

This chain links TRBV27 with TRBJ2-1, with D uncertain. Looked up from germline, CDR1 is MNHEY and CDR2 is SMNVEV (reference sequence). The CDR3 has 14 residues. V was pared by 4 bases and J by 7 bases, with 14 bases between. The CDR3 coding sequence is TGTGCCAGCAGTTCCGCTTCGGACCGGAATGAGCAGTTCTTC. This translates into CASSSASDRNEQFF.

Note on this clone: Other DNA sequences within the sample encode an identical CDR3. The CDR3 spells CASSSGLLNQPQHF. CDR3 nucleotides: TGTGCCAGCAGTTCGGGACTGCTTAATCAGCCCCAGCATTTT. V is TRBV27 and J is TRBJ1-5, with D possibly TRBD1 on 5 matching bases. Trimming removed 4 bases from V and 4 bases from J, with 11 bases in between. Germline V gene data show CDR1 as MNHEY and CDR2 as SMNVEV (reference sequence). This CDR3 region has 14 residues.

This chain connects TRBV15 to TRBJ2-1; 8 bases are a match to TRBD2. The CDR3 runs 16 residues. Germline V CDR1 and CDR2: LNHNV, YYDKDF (reference sequence). Germline trimming cut 2 bases from V and 5 bases from J; bases unmatched to any gene: 8. CDR3 bases: TGTGCCACCAGCAGATACCGGGGGGGCCCTAACAATGAGCAGTTCTTC. Protein: CATSRYRGGPNNEQFF. The entire variable domain, with the rest obtained from reference TRBV15 and TRBJ2-1, is as follows: DAMVIQNPRYQVTQFGKPVTLSCSQTLNHNVMYWYQQKSSQAPKLLFHYYDKDFNNEADTPDNFQSRRPNTSFCFLDIRSPGLGDTAMYLCATSRYRGGPNNEQFFGPGTRLTVL.

V gene TRBV30 combines with J gene TRBJ2-7, with D unclear. V lost 0 bases to trimming and J lost 1 base, with 10 bases between them. The CDR3 length is 14 residues. CDR1 and CDR2 (germline): GTSNPN, SVGIG (reference sequence). The CDR3 region is CAWSVLGISYEQYF. CDR3 nucleotides: TGTGCCTGGAGTGTACTGGGCATTTCCTACGAGCAGTACTTC.

CDR3 region: CATSRAREGYNEQFF. The DNA for the CDR3 is TGTGCCACCAGCAGAGCTAGGGAAGGGTACAATGAGCAGTTCTTC. The chain joins TRBV15 to TRBJ2-1; D gene unclear. There are 15 residues in the CDR3. Germline CDR1 LNHNV, CDR2 YYDKDF (reference sequence). The germline V and J ends were trimmed by 1 base and 4 bases, with 11 bases remaining between them.

The chain recombines TRBV29-1 with TRBJ1-2, with unresolved D. Germline V gene sequence: CDR1 SQVTM, CDR2 ANQGSEA. The CDR3 is 13 residues long. Trimming stripped 7 bases from V and 8 bases from J, with 20 bases between. CDR3 nucleotide sequence: TGCAGCGCGCTCCCTCCAGATTCACTAGGCTACACCTTC. Amino acid sequence: CSALPPDSLGYTF. The whole variable domain, filled in from reference TRBV29-1 and TRBJ1-2, reads SAVISQKPSRDICQRGTSLTIQCQVDSQVTMMFWYRQQPGQSLTLIATANQGSEATYESGFVIDKFPISRPNLTFSTLTVSNMSPEDSSIYLCSALPPDSLGYTFGSGTRLTVV.

This clone has just one count. The V call is TRBV7-9, the J call TRBJ2-7; D gene unclear. Germline CDR1 is SEHNR and CDR2 is FQNEAQ (reference sequence). V was trimmed by 1 base and J by 1 base, leaving 8 bases between them. The CDR3 consists of 14 residues. Here the CDR3 DNA reads TGTGCCAGCAGCTTAGGCGCAGAGTCCTACGAGCAGTACTTC. Protein: CASSLGAESYEQYF.

The chain combines TRBV11-2 with TRBJ2-4; D could derive from TRBD1 or TRBD2 (5 bases each). The germline V gene encodes CDR1 SGHAT and CDR2 FQNNGV. The CDR3 is 15 amino acids. V was pared by 7 bases and J by 8 bases, with 21 bases between. CDR3 sequence reads: CASTSRGEVLDIQYF. CDR3 nucleotides: TGTGCCAGCACCTCACGGGGCGAGGTTTTGGACATTCAGTACTTC.

This clone was seen a single time. The chain carries TRBV6-1 and TRBJ1-4; D is perhaps TRBD1 (6 bases). The V gene lost 5 bases and the J gene lost 10 bases, with 11 bases spanning the gap. Germline CDR1 reads MNHNS; CDR2 reads SASEGT. The CDR3 loop spans 12 amino acids. The CDR3 sequence: CASSQQGAKLFF. The CDR3 DNA reads as TGTGCCAGCAGTCAACAGGGCGCAAAACTGTTTTTT.

The J gene is TRBJ2-1, the V gene TRBV11-2; D remains ambiguous. Trimming cost V 7 bases and J 3 bases, with 13 bases left between them. Germline CDR1 SGHAT, CDR2 FQNNGV. The CDR3 runs 14 residues. This CDR3 is CASKSRFGYNEQFF. For the CDR3, the DNA is TGTGCCAGCAAGTCCCGATTCGGCTACAATGAGCAGTTCTTC.

The table lists this clone with a few counts. V and J are TRBV19 and TRBJ2-3; D is unclear. The CDR3 is made up of 14 amino acids. Deletions cut 5 bases from V and 5 bases from J, with 14 bases between. The germline gives CDR1 LNHDA, CDR2 SQIVND (reference sequence). CDR3 sequence reads: CASSAGPLGDTQYF. The CDR3, as DNA: TGTGCCAGTAGTGCAGGACCGTTGGGAGATACGCAGTATTTT.

This chain's CDR3 is CASSLTRQVNTEAFF. The CDR3 nucleotides read TGTGCCAGCAGTCTTACCAGACAGGTGAACACTGAAGCTTTCTTT. The chain combines TRBV7-9 with TRBJ1-1, with a tentative D call TRBD1 (6 bases). The germline gives CDR1 SEHNR, CDR2 FQNEAQ (reference sequence). CDR3 size: 15 residues. Trimming left V 6 bases short and J 0 bases short, with 14 bases between.

The chain is built from TRBV5-1 and TRBJ2-1, with D possibly TRBD2 on 5 matching bases. V was cut by 0 bases and J by 1 base, with 14 bases left in between. Looked up from germline, CDR1 is SGHRS and CDR2 is YFSETQ. This CDR3 region has 17 residues. This CDR3 reads CASSLGENGGSYNEQFF. The DNA for the CDR3 is TGCGCCAGCAGCTTGGGGGAAAACGGAGGATCCTACAATGAGCAGTTCTTC.